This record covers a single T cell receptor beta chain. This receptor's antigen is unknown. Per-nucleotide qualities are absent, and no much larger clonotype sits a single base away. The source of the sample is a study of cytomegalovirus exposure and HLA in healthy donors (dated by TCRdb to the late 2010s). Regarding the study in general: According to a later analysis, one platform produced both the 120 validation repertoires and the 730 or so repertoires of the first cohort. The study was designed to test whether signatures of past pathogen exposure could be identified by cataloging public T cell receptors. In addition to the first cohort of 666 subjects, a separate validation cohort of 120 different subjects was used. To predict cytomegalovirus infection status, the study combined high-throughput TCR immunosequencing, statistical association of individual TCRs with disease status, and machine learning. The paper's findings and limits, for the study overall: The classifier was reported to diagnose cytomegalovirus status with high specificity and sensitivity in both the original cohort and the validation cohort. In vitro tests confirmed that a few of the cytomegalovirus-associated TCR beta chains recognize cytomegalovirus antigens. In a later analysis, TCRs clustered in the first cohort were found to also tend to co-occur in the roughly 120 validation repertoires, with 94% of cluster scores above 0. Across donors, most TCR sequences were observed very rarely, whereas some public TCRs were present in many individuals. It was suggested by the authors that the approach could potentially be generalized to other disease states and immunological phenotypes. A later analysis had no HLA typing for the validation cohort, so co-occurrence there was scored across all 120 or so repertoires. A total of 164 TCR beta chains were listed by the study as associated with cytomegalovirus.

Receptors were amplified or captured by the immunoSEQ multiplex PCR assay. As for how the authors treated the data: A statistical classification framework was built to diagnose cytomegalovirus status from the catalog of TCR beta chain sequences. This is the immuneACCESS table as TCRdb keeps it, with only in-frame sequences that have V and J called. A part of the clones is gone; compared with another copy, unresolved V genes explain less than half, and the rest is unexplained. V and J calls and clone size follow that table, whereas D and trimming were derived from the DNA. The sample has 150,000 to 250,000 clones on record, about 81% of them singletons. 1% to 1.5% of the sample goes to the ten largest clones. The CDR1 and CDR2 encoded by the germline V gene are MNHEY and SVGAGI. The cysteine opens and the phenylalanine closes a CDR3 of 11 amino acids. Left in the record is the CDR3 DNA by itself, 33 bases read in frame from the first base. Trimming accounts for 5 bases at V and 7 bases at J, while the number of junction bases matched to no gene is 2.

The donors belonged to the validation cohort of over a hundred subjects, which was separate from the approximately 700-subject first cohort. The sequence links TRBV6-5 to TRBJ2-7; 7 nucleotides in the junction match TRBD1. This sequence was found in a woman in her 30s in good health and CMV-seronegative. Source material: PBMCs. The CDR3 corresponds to CASSDRVEQYF. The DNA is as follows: TGTGCCAGCAGTGACAGGGTTGAGCAGTACTTC.